This T cell receptor (beta chain) was observed in a study of blood T cell repertoires in COVID-19. The CDR3 contains 15 residues. In germline, CDR1 is SGHNT, CDR2 YYREEE (reference sequence). V lost 4 bases, J lost 1 base, and 4 bases stayed unmatched. Profiling relied on immunoSEQ multiplex PCR, and the TCRdb table lists in-frame clones only, not all of them. The table shows around 63,000 clones, with over 55% occurring only once. The gene calls are TRBV5-4 and TRBJ2-2, with 7 positions matching TRBD1. This sequence originates from a woman in her 70s with COVID-19, enrolled during active disease. The sequencing sample was made of peripheral blood. The CDR3: CASSVRDRNTGELFF. CDR3 nucleotide sequence: TGTGCCAGCAGCGTCCGGGACAGGAACACCGGGGAGCTGTTTTTT. Filled out from reference TRBV5-4 and TRBJ2-2, the complete variable domain reads ETGVTQSPTHLIKTRGQQVTLRCSSQSGHNTVSWYQQALGQGPQFIFQYYREEENGRGNFPPRFSGLQFPNYSSELNVNALELDDSALYLCASSVRDRNTGELFFGEGSRLTVL.